Here is one TCR beta chain with its context. As yet, its antigen is unknown. These data come from a study of siplizumab effects on memory and regulatory T cells. Whole-study findings and limits: Among sequences traceable to unstimulated CD4+ memory cells, alloreactive ones were significantly reduced by siplizumab. For mappable alloreactive CD4+ clones, the mean Treg-derived fraction was about 69% with siplizumab and roughly 25% in controls.

For every sample, 75,000 to 100,000 TCR templates were assayed. The method was immunoSEQ multiplex PCR; TCRdb's version includes in-frame clones alone and lacks a portion of them. The table includes approximately 46,000 clones, over 90% detected once. Trimming at V came to 4 bases and at J to 6 bases, leaving 19 bases not matched to a gene. CDR1 and CDR2 from the germline V gene are MNHEY and SMNVEV (reference sequence). This CDR3 is 20 amino acids long. The clonotype comes from a human donor in good health. The chain uses TRBV27 and TRBJ1-4; TRBD1 agrees at 11 bases. The sample taken for sequencing was CD8+ T cells sorted from blood. CDR3: CASSSYSFLGQGEVHEKLFF. In DNA form, the CDR3 reads TGTGCCAGCAGTTCCTACTCCTTCTTGGGACAGGGGGAGGTTCATGAAAAACTGTTTTTT.